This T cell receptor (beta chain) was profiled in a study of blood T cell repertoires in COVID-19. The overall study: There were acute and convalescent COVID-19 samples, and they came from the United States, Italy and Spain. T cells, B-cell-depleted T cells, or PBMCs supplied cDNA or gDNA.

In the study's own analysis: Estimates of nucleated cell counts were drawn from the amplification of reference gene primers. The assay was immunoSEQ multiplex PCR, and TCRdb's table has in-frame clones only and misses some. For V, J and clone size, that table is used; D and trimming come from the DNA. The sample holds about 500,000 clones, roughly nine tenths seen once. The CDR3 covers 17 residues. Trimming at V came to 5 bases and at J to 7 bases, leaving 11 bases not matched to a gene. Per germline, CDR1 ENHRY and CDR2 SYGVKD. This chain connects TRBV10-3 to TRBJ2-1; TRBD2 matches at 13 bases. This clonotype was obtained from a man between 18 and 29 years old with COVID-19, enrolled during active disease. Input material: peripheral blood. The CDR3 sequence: CAISTGTGTSGVNEQFF. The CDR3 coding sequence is TGTGCCATCAGTACAGGGACGGGGACTAGCGGGGTTAATGAGCAGTTCTTC.